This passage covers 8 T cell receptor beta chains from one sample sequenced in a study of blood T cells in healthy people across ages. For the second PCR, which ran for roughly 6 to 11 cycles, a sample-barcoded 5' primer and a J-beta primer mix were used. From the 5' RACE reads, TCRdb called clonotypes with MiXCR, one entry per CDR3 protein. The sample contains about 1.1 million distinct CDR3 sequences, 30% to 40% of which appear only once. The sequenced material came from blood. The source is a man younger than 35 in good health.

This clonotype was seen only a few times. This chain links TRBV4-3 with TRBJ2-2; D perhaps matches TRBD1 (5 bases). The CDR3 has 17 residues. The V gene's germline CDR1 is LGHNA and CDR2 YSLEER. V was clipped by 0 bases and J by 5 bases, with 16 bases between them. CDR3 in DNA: TGCGCCAGCAGCCAAGATAATATCAGGGTATCGACCGGGGAGCTGTTTTTT. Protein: CASSQDNIRVSTGELFF.

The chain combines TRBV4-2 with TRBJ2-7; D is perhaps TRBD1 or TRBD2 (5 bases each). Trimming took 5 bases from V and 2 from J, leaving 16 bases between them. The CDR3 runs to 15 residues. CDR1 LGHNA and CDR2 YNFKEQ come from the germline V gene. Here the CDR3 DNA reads TGTGCCAGCAGCGATGGGACGACCACGACCTACGAGCAGTACTTC. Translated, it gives CASSDGTTTTYEQYF.

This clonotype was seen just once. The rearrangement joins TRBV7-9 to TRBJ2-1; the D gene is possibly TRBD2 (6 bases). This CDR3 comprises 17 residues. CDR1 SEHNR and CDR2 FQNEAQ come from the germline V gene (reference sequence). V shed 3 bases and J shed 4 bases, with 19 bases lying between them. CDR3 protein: CASSFGEPGLGYNEQFF. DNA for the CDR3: TGTGCCAGCAGCTTTGGGGAACCGGGACTCGGGTACAATGAGCAGTTCTTC.

CDR3 protein: CSANLPGRGGHQPQHF. Here the CDR3 DNA reads TGCAGTGCTAACCTCCCTGGACGCGGGGGACATCAGCCCCAGCATTTT. This chain uses TRBV20-1 with TRBJ1-5; D perhaps matches TRBD1 (5 bases). Germline V gene data show CDR1 as DFQATT and CDR2 as SNEGSKA (reference sequence). This CDR3 region has 16 residues. The V end lost 4 bases, the J end lost 5 bases, and 21 bases lay between the germline ends.

CDR3 DNA sequence: TGTGCCAGCAGCTTAGCCCGGACAGGCAGCGGAGAGCAGTACTTC. Translated, it gives CASSLARTGSGEQYF. The chain carries TRBV7-2 and TRBJ2-5, with TRBD1 matching 7 bases. Losses at the gene ends were 0 bases for V and 11 bases for J; bases not matched to a gene: 12. Looked up from germline, CDR1 is SGHTA and CDR2 is FQGNSA. The CDR3 runs 15 residues.

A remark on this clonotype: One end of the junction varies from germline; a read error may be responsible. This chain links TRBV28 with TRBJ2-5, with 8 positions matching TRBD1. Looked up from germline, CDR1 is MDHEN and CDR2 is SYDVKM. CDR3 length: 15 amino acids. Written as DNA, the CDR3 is TGTGCCAGCAGCTCCTCAGGACAGGGCCAAGAGTCCCAGTACTTC. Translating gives CASSSSGQGQESQYF. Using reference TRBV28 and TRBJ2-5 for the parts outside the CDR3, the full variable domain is DVKVTQSSRYLVKRTGEKVFLECVQDMDHENMFWYRQDPGLGLRLIYFSYDVKMKEKGDIPEGYSVSREKKERFSLILESASTNQTSMYLCASSSSGQGQESQYFGPGTRLLVL.

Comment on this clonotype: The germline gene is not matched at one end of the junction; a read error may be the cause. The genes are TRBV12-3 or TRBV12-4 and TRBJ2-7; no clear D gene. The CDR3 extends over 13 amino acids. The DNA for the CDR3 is TGTGCCAGCAAGTTGTCGGGTCCCTATGAGCAGTACTTC. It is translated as CASKLSGPYEQYF.

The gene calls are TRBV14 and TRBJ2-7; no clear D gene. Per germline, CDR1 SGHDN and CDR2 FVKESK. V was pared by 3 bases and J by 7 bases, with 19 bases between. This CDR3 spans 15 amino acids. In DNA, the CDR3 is TGTGCCAGCAGCCATCAGTCTTACCCCTACAATGAGCAGTACTTC. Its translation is CASSHQSYPYNEQYF.